This T cell receptor beta chain was profiled in a study of Graves' ophthalmopathy and Graves' hyperthyroidism. The sequenced template was RNA, covering the TCR beta CDR3 region. First-round RT-PCR with HTBI primers preceded a second-round multiplex PCR. TCRdb reprocessed the multiplex PCR reads via MiXCR and lists one record per CDR3 protein. The sample records about 620,000 distinct CDR3 sequences, about 20% being singletons. This clonotype came up many times. V lost 0 bases and J lost 3, with 9 bases in between. The CDR3 contains 15 residues. Germline values: CDR1 LNHNV, CDR2 YYDKDF (reference sequence).

The sequence came from a woman younger than 30 with stable Graves' hyperthyroidism. Some clones in this sample may be carry-over from other donors' samples. Sequencing input: peripheral blood. This chain uses TRBV15 with TRBJ1-3; no clear D. The CDR3 bases are TGTGCCACCAGCAGAGATCTGCATTTTGGAAACACCATATATTTT. This sequence encodes CATSRDLHFGNTIYF.